This T cell receptor (beta chain) was identified during a study of T cells in Graves' hyperthyroidism and ophthalmopathy. Across the study: Initial diagnosis, before any treatment, was when peripheral blood was collected. Broader study findings: The majority of expanded thyroid clonotypes above 0.001 also appeared in blood.

This clonotype was recorded at least ten times. As yet, its antigen is unknown. The cohort's ophthalmopathy patients, a group with duration under 3 months, had a Clinical Activity Score of at least 3 and a NOSPECS grade of at least 4. The study left out patients who had uncontrolled infection, other autoimmune disease, pregnancy or lactation. The germline CDR1 and CDR2 sequences are MNHEY and SVGEGT. J lost 4 bases, V lost 4 bases, and 13 bases had no gene match. There are 18 residues in the CDR3. Authors of the study amplified TCR beta CDR3 regions from RNA transcripts. TCR CDR3 regions were first amplified by RT-PCR with HTBI primers. From the multiplex PCR reads, TCRdb called clonotypes with MiXCR, one entry per CDR3 protein. This table has 200,000 to 300,000 distinct CDR3 sequences, 16% appearing once.

This clonotype was sampled from a woman younger than 30 with Graves' ophthalmopathy. The chain links TRBV6-2 or TRBV6-3 to TRBJ2-1; 10 bases align to TRBD2. The sample was blood. This CDR3 reads CASSLISRTSGYYNEQFF. The CDR3 DNA is TGTGCCAGCAGTTTAATCTCCCGGACTAGCGGATATTACAATGAGCAGTTCTTC.